Each of the 5 T cell receptor beta chains below was sequenced from the same sample in a study of blood T cell repertoires in COVID-19. TCRdb's copy holds only in-frame clones and misses some; the assay was immunoSEQ multiplex PCR. Among fewer than 300,000 clones, about 89% were seen once, and the ten largest hold about 1.6%. The sequenced material came from peripheral blood. These receptors were taken from a woman in her forties who had recovered from COVID-19.

The chain joins TRBV19 to TRBJ1-1; D gene unclear. Germline CDR1 and CDR2: LNHDA and SQIVND (reference sequence). Trimming pared 4 bases from V and 1 base from J, leaving 7 bases between. The CDR3 extends over 13 amino acids. As DNA, the CDR3 is TGTGCCAGTAGTACGGACTGGAACACTGAAGCTTTCTTT. Its translation is CASSTDWNTEAFF.

As to this clone: In the same sample, other DNA sequences code for this CDR3. The chain couples TRBV9 to TRBJ2-2; unclear D gene. V shed 1 base and J shed 6 bases, with 4 bases lying between them. CDR1 SGDLS and CDR2 YYNGEE come from the germline V gene. CDR3 size: 12 residues. The CDR3 sequence: CASSVRAGELFF. The CDR3 DNA is TGTGCCAGCAGCGTACGCGCCGGGGAGCTGTTTTTT.

The chain has TRBV11-2 and TRBJ2-2, with D perhaps matching TRBD1 (5 bases). The CDR3 length is 17 residues. Trimming took off 7 bases at V and 1 base at J, with 19 bases between the two ends. The germline V gene has CDR1 SGHAT and CDR2 FQNNGV. CDR3 in amino acids: CASIPPRQGMNTGELFF. CDR3 bases: TGTGCCAGCATCCCCCCCCGGCAGGGCATGAACACCGGGGAGCTGTTTTTT.

The chain employs TRBV12-5 and TRBJ2-5; D not resolved. CDR1 is LGHNT and CDR2 is FRNRAP in the germline V gene. The CDR3 runs 12 residues. V was cut by 0 bases and J by 6 bases, with 5 bases left in between. The CDR3, as DNA: TGTGCTAGTGGTTTGGTAGCCCAGACCCAGTACTTC. Amino acid sequence: CASGLVAQTQYF.

The chain uses TRBV4-1 and TRBJ2-5; 8 nucleotides agree with TRBD2. CDR3 size: 15 residues. CDR1 and CDR2 (germline): MGHRA, YSYEKL. Trimming cost V 4 bases and J 5 bases; bases outside gene matches: 9. The CDR3 region has the DNA TGCGCCAGCAGCCCTGTGGCGGGGGGCGGGGAGACCCAGTACTTC. Translation gives CASSPVAGGGETQYF.